This record looks at one TCR beta chain sequence and its context. The antigen remains undetermined. This record belongs to a study of T cell responses to AZD1222 COVID-19 vaccine. The study's findings and limits: Seropositivity was recorded at baseline in only five to seven AZD1222 recipients. Females made up more of the donors, who were largely white British, and clonal diversity may have come out too low.

The CDR3 has 13 residues. The V gene lost 2 bases and the J gene lost 4 bases, with 8 bases spanning the gap. Generated by immunoSEQ multiplex PCR, the TCRdb table keeps only in-frame clones and is missing some. The repertoire holds about 100,000 clones, with around 87% as singletons. Specimen: peripheral blood, collected on day 0 of MenACWY control vaccination. The chain links TRBV12-3 or TRBV12-4 to TRBJ1-1, with D unclear. This receptor was identified in an adult in good health. CDR3: CASSLQAGTEAFF. The CDR3 DNA reads as TGTGCCAGCAGTTTACAGGCAGGCACTGAAGCTTTCTTT.